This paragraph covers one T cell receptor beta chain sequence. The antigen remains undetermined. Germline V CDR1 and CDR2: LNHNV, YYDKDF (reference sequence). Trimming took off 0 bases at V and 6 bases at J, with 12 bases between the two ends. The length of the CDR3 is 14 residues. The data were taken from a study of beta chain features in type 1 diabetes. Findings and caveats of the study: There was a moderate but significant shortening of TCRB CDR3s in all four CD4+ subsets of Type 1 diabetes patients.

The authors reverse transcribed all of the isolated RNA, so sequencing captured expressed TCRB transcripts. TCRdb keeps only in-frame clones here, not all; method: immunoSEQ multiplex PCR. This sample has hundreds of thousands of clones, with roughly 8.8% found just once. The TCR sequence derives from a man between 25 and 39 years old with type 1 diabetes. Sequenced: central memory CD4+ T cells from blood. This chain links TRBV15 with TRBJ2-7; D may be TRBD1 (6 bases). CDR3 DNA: TGTGCCACCAGCAGAGATCGCTTGGGGGCCGAGCAGTACTTC. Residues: CATSRDRLGAEQYF.